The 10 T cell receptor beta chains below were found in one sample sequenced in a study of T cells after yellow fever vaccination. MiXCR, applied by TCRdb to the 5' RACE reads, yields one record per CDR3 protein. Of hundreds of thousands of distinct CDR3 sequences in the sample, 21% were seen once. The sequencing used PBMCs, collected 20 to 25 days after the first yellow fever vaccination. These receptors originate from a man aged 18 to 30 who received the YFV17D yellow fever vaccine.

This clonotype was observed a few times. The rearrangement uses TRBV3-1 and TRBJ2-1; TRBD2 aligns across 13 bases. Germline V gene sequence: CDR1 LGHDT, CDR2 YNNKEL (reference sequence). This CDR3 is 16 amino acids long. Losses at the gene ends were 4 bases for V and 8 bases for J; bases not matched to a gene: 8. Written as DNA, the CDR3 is TGTGCCAGCAGCCCGCCGGGACTAGCGGGGATCGATGAGCAGTTCTTC. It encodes CASSPPGLAGIDEQFF.

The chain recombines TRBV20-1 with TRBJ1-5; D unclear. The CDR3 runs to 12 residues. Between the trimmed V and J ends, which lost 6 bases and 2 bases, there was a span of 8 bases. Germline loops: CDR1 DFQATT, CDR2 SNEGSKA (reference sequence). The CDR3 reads CSAPDGNQPQHF. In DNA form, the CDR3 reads TGCAGTGCCCCGGACGGCAATCAGCCCCAGCATTTT.

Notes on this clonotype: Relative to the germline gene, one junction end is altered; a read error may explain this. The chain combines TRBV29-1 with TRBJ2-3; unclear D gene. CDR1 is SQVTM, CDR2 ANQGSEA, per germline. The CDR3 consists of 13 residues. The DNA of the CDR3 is TGCAGCGCCTCCGGGCGATACACAAATACGCAGTATTTT. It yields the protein CSASGRYTNTQYF.

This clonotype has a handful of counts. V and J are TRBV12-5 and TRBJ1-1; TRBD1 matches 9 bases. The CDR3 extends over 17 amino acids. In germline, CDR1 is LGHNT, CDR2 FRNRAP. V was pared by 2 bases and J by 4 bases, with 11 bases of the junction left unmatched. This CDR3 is CASGLSKGTGTSTEAFF. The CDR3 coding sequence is TGTGCTAGTGGTTTGTCAAAGGGGACAGGGACGAGCACTGAAGCTTTCTTT. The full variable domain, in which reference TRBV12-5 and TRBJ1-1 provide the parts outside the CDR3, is DARVTQTPRHKVTEMGQEVTMRCQPILGHNTVFWYRQTMMQGLELLAYFRNRAPLDDSGMPKDRFSAEMPDATLATLKIQPSEPRDSAVYFCASGLSKGTGTSTEAFFGQGTRLTVV.

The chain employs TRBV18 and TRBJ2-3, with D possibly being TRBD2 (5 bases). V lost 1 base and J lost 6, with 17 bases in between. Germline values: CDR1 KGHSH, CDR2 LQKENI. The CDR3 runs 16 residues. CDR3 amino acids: CASSPLLTTLEDTQYF. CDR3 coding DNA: TGTGCCAGCTCACCACTCTTGACTACCCTGGAGGATACGCAGTATTTT.

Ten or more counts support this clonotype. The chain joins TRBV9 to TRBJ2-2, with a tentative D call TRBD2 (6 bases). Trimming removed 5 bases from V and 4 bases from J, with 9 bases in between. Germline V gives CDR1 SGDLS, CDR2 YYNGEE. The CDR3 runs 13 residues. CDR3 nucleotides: TGTGCCAGCAGTGTGGGGGGCACCGGGGAGCTGTTTTTT. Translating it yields CASSVGGTGELFF.

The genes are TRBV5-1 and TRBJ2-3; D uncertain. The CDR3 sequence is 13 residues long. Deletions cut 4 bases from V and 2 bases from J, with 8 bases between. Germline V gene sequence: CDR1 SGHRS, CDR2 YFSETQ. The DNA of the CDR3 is TGCGCCAGCAGCCCCATCACCACAGATACGCAGTATTTT. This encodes CASSPITTDTQYF.

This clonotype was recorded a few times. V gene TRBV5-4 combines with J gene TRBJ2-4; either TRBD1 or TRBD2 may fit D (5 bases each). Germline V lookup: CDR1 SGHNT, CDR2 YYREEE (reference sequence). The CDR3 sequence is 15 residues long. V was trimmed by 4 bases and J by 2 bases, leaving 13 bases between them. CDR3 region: CASSAGALTKNIQYF. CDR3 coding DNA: TGTGCCAGCAGCGCCGGGGCTCTTACCAAAAACATTCAGTACTTC.

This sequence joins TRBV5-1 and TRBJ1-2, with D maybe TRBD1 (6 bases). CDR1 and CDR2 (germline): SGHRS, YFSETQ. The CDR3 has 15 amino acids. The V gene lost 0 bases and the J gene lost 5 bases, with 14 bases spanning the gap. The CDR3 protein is CASSLESGVPYGYTF. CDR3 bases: TGCGCCAGCAGCTTGGAGTCAGGGGTCCCATATGGCTACACCTTC.

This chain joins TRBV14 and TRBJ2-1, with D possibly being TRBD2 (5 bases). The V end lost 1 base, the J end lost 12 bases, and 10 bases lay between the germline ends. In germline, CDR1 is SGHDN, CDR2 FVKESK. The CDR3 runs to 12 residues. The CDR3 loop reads CASSQVGGRQFF. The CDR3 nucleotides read TGTGCCAGCAGCCAAGTTGGAGGTCGGCAGTTCTTC.